These 27 T cell receptor beta chains were sequenced from one sample in a study of T cell changes during pregnancy in multiple sclerosis. Method: immunoSEQ multiplex PCR; TCRdb's copy keeps in-frame clones and lacks some. Of approximately 92,000 clones in the sample, about 93% were seen once. This sample comprised peripheral blood, obtained after pregnancy. These receptors originate from a female donor with multiple sclerosis, enrolled in a pregnancy study.

J is TRBJ1-1 and V is TRBV10-2; weak D call: TRBD1 (5 bases). The germline CDR1 and CDR2 sequences are WSHSY and SAAADI. V lost 6 bases and J lost 8, with 16 bases in between. This CDR3 is built from 13 residues. The CDR3 protein is CASRLGTVIEAFF. CDR3 sequence (DNA): TGCGCCAGCAGGTTGGGGACTGTAATCGAAGCTTTCTTT.

This rearrangement joins TRBV9 to TRBJ2-3, with a weak D call TRBD2 (7 bases). Germline assignment: CDR1 SGDLS and CDR2 YYNGEE. CDR3 size: 16 residues. The V gene lost 3 bases and the J gene lost 1 base, with 15 bases spanning the gap. CDR3 loop: CASSAFRGRGTDTQYF. CDR3 coding DNA: TGTGCCAGCAGCGCCTTTAGGGGGAGGGGCACAGATACGCAGTATTTT.

In this sample, this clone turned up a few times. The V gene is TRBV5-1, the J gene TRBJ2-2; TRBD2 matches 7 bases. The CDR3 loop spans 16 amino acids. Germline V gene sequence: CDR1 SGHRS, CDR2 YFSETQ. V trimming: 4 bases; J trimming: 5 bases; junction bases outside the gene matches: 11. The CDR3 reads CASSVGLPFGTGELFF. In DNA, the CDR3 is TGCGCCAGCAGCGTGGGACTACCCTTCGGGACCGGGGAGCTGTTTTTT.

The rearrangement uses TRBV4-3 and TRBJ2-7; 7 positions agree with TRBD1. Losses at the gene ends were 4 bases for V and 6 bases for J; bases not matched to a gene: 9. This CDR3 spans 14 amino acids. The V gene's germline CDR1 is LGHNA and CDR2 YSLEER. CDR3 loop: CASSRLQGVGEQYF. The CDR3 DNA reads as TGCGCCAGCAGCCGTCTCCAGGGGGTGGGCGAGCAGTACTTC.

The J gene is TRBJ2-2, the V gene TRBV19, with TRBD2 matching 7 bases. The CDR3 has 17 amino acids. CDR1 is LNHDA, CDR2 SQIVND, per germline (reference sequence). J gave up 6 bases and V 7 bases, and 17 bases lay outside the gene matches. The CDR3 here is CASIRPGGRALAGELFF. CDR3 bases: TGTGCCAGTATCCGACCAGGTGGGAGGGCGTTGGCCGGGGAGCTGTTTTTT.

This chain links TRBV2 with TRBJ1-5, with 8 nucleotides matching TRBD1. Germline-derived CDR1 and CDR2 are SNHLY and FYNNEI. Trimming at V came to 11 bases and at J to 7 bases, leaving 10 bases not matched to a gene. This CDR3 spans 13 amino acids. In DNA, the CDR3 is TGTGCCTCCAGGCAGGGGGCCCTCCAGCCCCAGCATTTT. Translating gives CASRQGALQPQHF.

The rearrangement joins TRBV10-1 to TRBJ2-1; 7 positions match TRBD2. V trimming: 7 bases; J trimming: 7 bases; junction bases outside the gene matches: 10. The germline V gene encodes CDR1 WNHNN and CDR2 SYGVQD (reference sequence). This CDR3 has 14 amino acids. The DNA for the CDR3 is TGCGCCAGCAAATCCGGGACTACGGATAATGAGCAGTTCTTC. This codes for CASKSGTTDNEQFF.

The V call is TRBV19, the J call TRBJ2-1; 13 nucleotides align to TRBD2. Germline V gene sequence: CDR1 LNHDA, CDR2 SQIVND (reference sequence). This CDR3 is built from 15 residues. V trimming: 6 bases; J trimming: 4 bases; junction bases outside the gene matches: 3. The CDR3 reads CASSLTSGGYNEQFF. Written as DNA, the CDR3 is TGTGCCAGTAGCTTGACTAGCGGGGGGTACAATGAGCAGTTCTTC.

The chain uses TRBV6-1 and TRBJ2-1; D is perhaps TRBD1 (6 bases). Trimming stripped 5 bases from V and 0 bases from J, with 11 bases between. CDR1 and CDR2 (germline): MNHNS, SASEGT. The CDR3 is 15 residues long. For the CDR3, the DNA is TGTGCCAGCAGTAGACAGGCTTTCTCCTACAATGAGCAGTTCTTC. Protein product: CASSRQAFSYNEQFF.

This clone was seen only once. This sequence joins TRBV29-1 and TRBJ1-5, with D unclear. From germline, CDR1 is SQVTM and CDR2 ANQGSEA. The CDR3 is made up of 12 amino acids. Trimming stripped 7 bases from V and 4 bases from J, with 11 bases between. The CDR3: CSAGEQNQPQHF. In nucleotides, the CDR3 is TGCAGCGCCGGGGAGCAGAATCAGCCCCAGCATTTT.

The chain carries TRBV10-3 and TRBJ1-1; TRBD1 matches at 8 bases. The CDR3 sequence is 14 residues long. Trimming cost V 9 bases and J 1 base; bases outside gene matches: 7. Germline values: CDR1 ENHRY, CDR2 SYGVKD. CDR3 amino acids: CAIFAGTGNTEAFF. The CDR3 DNA is TGTGCCATTTTCGCGGGGACAGGGAACACTGAAGCTTTCTTT.

The chain couples TRBV19 to TRBJ2-2; 10 bases are a match to TRBD1. J was trimmed by 6 bases and V by 1 base; bases with no gene match: 5. CDR1 is LNHDA and CDR2 is SQIVND in the germline V gene (reference sequence). This CDR3 region has 16 residues. DNA for the CDR3: TGTGCCAGTAGTATAGCCCGGGGGACAGGGGCCGGGGAGCTGTTTTTT. Its translation is CASSIARGTGAGELFF.

V gene TRBV30 combines with J gene TRBJ2-5, with 9 nucleotides matching TRBD2. The CDR3 is 15 amino acids. The J segment lost 5 bases and the V segment lost 3 bases, leaving 10 bases of the junction unmatched. Per germline, CDR1 GTSNPN and CDR2 SVGIG (reference sequence). The CDR3 region has the DNA TGTGCCTGGAGGAGCCAGGGACTAGCCGTCGAGACCCAGTACTTC. This encodes CAWRSQGLAVETQYF.

The chain is built from TRBV6-1 and TRBJ2-5; 7 nucleotides agree with TRBD1. CDR1 and CDR2 (germline): MNHNS, SASEGT. Trimming took 4 bases from V and 5 from J; bases not matched to a gene: 16. The CDR3 has 17 residues. CDR3 protein: CASSGQGSRMRAETQYF. CDR3 bases: TGTGCCAGCAGTGGACAGGGATCCAGGATGAGGGCGGAGACCCAGTACTTC.

The chain uses TRBV6-5 and TRBJ2-2, with D perhaps matching TRBD1 (5 bases). Between the trimmed V and J ends, which lost 2 bases and 4 bases, there was a span of 8 bases. The CDR3 has 14 residues. The germline gives CDR1 MNHEY, CDR2 SVGAGI. CDR3 sequence (DNA): TGTGCCAGCAGTTACCGTAGGGGCACCGGGGAGCTGTTTTTT. It encodes CASSYRRGTGELFF.

V is TRBV28 and J is TRBJ2-7, with a possible D match to TRBD2 (6 bases). From germline, CDR1 is MDHEN and CDR2 SYDVKM. There are 11 residues in the CDR3. V lost 10 bases and J 3 bases, leaving 10 bases between the germline ends. The CDR3 sequence: CATGLDYEQYF. The CDR3 coding sequence is TGTGCCACGGGACTGGACTACGAGCAGTACTTC.

The chain combines TRBV28 with TRBJ1-2; D is uncertain. Per germline, CDR1 MDHEN and CDR2 SYDVKM. The V and J ends lost 3 bases and 0 bases respectively, with 8 bases between them. The CDR3 length is 14 residues. The chain's CDR3 is CASSLEGTNYGYTF. The CDR3 bases are TGTGCCAGCAGTTTGGAGGGAACTAACTATGGCTACACCTTC.

This chain joins TRBV4-3 and TRBJ2-7, with TRBD2 as a possible D gene (6 bases). The V end lost 1 base, the J end lost 1 base, and 11 bases lay between the germline ends. This CDR3 spans 15 amino acids. The germline V gene has CDR1 LGHNA and CDR2 YSLEER. Here the CDR3 reads CASSQGPGTSYEQYF. The CDR3 bases are TGCGCCAGCAGCCAAGGTCCAGGGACTTCCTACGAGCAGTACTTC.

This chain links TRBV19 with TRBJ2-7; 8 bases align to TRBD1. In germline, CDR1 is LNHDA, CDR2 SQIVND (reference sequence). The CDR3 runs to 14 residues. The V gene end was trimmed by 5 bases and the J gene end by 3 bases; junction bases not matched to a gene: 6. As DNA, the CDR3 is TGTGCCAGTAGTGTTAGGACAGGGTTCTACGAGCAGTACTTC. This gives the protein CASSVRTGFYEQYF.

This chain connects TRBV27 to TRBJ1-5; 9 bases line up with TRBD1. CDR1 MNHEY and CDR2 SMNVEV come from the germline V gene (reference sequence). This CDR3 region has 17 residues. Unmatched junction bases numbered 10, after V lost 6 bases and J lost 1 base. Here the CDR3 DNA reads TGTGCCAGCAGACTAACCGGGACAGGGTGGAGCAATCAGCCCCAGCATTTT. Translating it yields CASRLTGTGWSNQPQHF.

The chain is built from TRBV5-1 and TRBJ1-1, with D maybe TRBD1 (5 bases). The CDR3 is 12 amino acids. The germline V gene has CDR1 SGHRS and CDR2 YFSETQ. V gave up 1 base and J gave up 5 bases, with 6 bases separating them. This CDR3 reads CASSLRGTEAFF. The CDR3 bases are TGCGCCAGCAGCTTGCGGGGGACTGAAGCTTTCTTT.

The chain combines TRBV2 with TRBJ1-3, with D unclear. V lost 4 bases, J lost 0 bases, and 7 bases lay in between. The CDR3 spans 14 residues. The germline gives CDR1 SNHLY, CDR2 FYNNEI. The CDR3 here is CASSGRSSGNTIYF. In nucleotides, the CDR3 is TGTGCCAGCAGTGGAAGGAGCTCTGGAAACACCATATATTTT.

The CDR3: CASNYGVEETQYF. The DNA for the CDR3 is TGTGCCAGCAACTACGGGGTAGAAGAGACCCAGTACTTC. The chain recombines TRBV7-9 with TRBJ2-5; perhaps TRBD2 as D (5 bases). This CDR3 contains 13 residues. With 7 bases removed from V and 3 bases from J, the gap between germline ends came to 12 bases. The germline CDR1 and CDR2 sequences are SEHNR and FQNEAQ (reference sequence).

The chain links TRBV30 to TRBJ2-5, with TRBD1 matching 7 bases. This CDR3 region has 13 residues. The V segment lost 5 bases and the J segment 1 base; nucleotides outside the gene matches: 4. Germline V gives CDR1 GTSNPN, CDR2 SVGIG (reference sequence). The CDR3 reads CAWGDSPQETQYF. The CDR3 nucleotides read TGTGCCTGGGGGGACAGCCCCCAAGAGACCCAGTACTTC.

The gene calls are TRBV4-2 and TRBJ2-3; TRBD1 aligns across 11 bases. With 1 base clipped from V and 4 bases from J, the junction kept 4 bases outside the gene matches. This CDR3 has 16 residues. CDR1 is LGHNA, CDR2 YNFKEQ, per germline. CDR3 bases: TGTGCCAGCAGCCAAGTCCCGGGACAGGGGGCAGATACGCAGTATTTT. Protein: CASSQVPGQGADTQYF.

The rearrangement links TRBV19 to TRBJ2-1, with 9 bases identical to TRBD1. This CDR3 has 15 amino acids. The J segment lost 0 bases and the V segment lost 6 bases, leaving 3 bases of the junction unmatched. Germline loops: CDR1 LNHDA, CDR2 SQIVND (reference sequence). CDR3 DNA: TGTGCCAGTAGCCCGGGACAGGGCTCCTACAATGAGCAGTTCTTC. Translated: CASSPGQGSYNEQFF.

This clone was observed once. The chain has TRBV28 and TRBJ1-4; a possible D gene is TRBD1 (6 bases). Trimming took 4 bases from V and 1 from J, leaving 16 bases between them. The CDR3 has 17 residues. The germline gives CDR1 MDHEN, CDR2 SYDVKM. This CDR3 reads CASSSLQGMGTNEKLFF. Here the CDR3 DNA reads TGTGCCAGCAGTTCCTTACAGGGAATGGGAACTAATGAAAAACTGTTTTTT.